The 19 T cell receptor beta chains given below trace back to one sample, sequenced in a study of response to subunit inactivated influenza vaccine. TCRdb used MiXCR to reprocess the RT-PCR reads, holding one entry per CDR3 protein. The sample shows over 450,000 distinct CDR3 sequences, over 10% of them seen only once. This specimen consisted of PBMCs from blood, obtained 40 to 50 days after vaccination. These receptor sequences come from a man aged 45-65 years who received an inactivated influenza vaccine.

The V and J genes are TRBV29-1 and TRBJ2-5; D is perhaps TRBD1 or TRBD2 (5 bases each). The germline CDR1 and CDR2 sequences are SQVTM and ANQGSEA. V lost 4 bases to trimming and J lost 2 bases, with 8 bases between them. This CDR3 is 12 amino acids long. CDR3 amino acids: CSVVWGQETQYF. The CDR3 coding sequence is TGCAGCGTTGTTTGGGGGCAAGAGACCCAGTACTTC. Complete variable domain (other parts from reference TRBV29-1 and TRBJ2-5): SAVISQKPSRDICQRGTSLTIQCQVDSQVTMMFWYRQQPGQSLTLIATANQGSEATYESGFVIDKFPISRPNLTFSTLTVSNMSPEDSSIYLCSVVWGQETQYFGPGTRLLVL.

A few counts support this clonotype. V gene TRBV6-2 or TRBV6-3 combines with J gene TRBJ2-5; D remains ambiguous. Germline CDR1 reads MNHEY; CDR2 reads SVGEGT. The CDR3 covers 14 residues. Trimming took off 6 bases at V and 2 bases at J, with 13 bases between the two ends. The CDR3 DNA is TGTGCCAGCAGCCTGGTACCTGTTCAAGAGACCCAGTACTTC. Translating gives CASSLVPVQETQYF.

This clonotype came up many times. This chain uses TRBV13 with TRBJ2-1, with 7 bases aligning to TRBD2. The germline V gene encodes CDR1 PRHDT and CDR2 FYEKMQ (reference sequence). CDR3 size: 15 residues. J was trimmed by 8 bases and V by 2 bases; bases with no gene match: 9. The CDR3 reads CASSLTSTSDHEQFF. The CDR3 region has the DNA TGTGCCAGCAGCTTAACCTCCACTAGCGACCATGAGCAGTTCTTC.

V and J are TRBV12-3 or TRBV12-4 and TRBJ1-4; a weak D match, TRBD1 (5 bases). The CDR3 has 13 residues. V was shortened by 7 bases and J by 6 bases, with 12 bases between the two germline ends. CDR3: CASNPGPHEKLFF. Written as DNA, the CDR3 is TGTGCCAGCAACCCGGGGCCACATGAAAAACTGTTTTTT.

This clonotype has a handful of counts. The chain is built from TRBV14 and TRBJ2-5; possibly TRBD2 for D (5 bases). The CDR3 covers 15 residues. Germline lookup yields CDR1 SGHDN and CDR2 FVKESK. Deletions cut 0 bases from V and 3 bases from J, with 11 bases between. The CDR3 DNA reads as TGTGCCAGCAGCCAAGATGGGGTGGGAGAAGAGACCCAGTACTTC. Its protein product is CASSQDGVGEETQYF. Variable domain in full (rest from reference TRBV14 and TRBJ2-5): EAGVTQFPSHSVIEKGQTVTLRCDPISGHDNLYWYRRVMGKEIKFLLHFVKESKQDESGMPNNRFLAERTGGTYSTLKVQPAELEDSGVYFCASSQDGVGEETQYFGPGTRLLVL.

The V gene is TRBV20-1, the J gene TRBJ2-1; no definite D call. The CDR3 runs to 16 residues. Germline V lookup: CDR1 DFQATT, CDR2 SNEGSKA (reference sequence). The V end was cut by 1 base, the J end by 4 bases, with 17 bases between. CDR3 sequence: CSARAPGHIGYNEQFF. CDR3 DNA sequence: TGCAGTGCTAGAGCCCCAGGCCATATCGGGTACAATGAGCAGTTCTTC.

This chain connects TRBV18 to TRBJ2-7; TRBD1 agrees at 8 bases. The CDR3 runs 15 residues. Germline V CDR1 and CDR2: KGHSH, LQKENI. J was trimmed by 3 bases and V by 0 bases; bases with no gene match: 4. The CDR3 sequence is CASSPPGQARYEQYF. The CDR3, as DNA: TGTGCCAGCTCACCACCGGGACAGGCTCGCTACGAGCAGTACTTC.

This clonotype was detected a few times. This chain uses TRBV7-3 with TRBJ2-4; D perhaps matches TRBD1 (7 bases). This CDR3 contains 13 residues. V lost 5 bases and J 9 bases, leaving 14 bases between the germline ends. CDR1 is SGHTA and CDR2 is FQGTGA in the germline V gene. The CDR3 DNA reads TGTGCCAGCAGCAGAAGACAGGGAGGCATTCAGTACTTC. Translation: CASSRRQGGIQYF.

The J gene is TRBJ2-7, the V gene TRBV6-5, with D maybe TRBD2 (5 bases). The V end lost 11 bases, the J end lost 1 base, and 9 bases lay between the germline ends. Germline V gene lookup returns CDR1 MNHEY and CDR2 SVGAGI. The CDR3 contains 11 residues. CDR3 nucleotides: TGTGCCGTGAGGGTGTCCTACGAGCAGTACTTC. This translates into CAVRVSYEQYF.

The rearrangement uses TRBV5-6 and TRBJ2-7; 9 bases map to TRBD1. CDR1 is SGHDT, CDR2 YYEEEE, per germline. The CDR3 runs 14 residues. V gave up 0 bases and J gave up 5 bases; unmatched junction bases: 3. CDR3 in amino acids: CASSLDRGLHEQYF. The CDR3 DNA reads TGTGCCAGCAGCTTGGACAGGGGGCTCCACGAGCAGTACTTC. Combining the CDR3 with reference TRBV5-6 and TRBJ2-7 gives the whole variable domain DAGVTQSPTHLIKTRGQQVTLRCSPKSGHDTVSWYQQALGQGPQFIFQYYEEEERQRGNFPDRFSGHQFPNYSSELNVNALLLGDSALYLCASSLDRGLHEQYFGPGTRLTVT.

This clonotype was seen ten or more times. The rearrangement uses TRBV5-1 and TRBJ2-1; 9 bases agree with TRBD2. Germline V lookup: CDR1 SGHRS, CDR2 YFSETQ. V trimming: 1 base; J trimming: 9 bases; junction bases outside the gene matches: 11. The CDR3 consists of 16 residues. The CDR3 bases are TGCGCCAGCAGCTTGTCGGTAGCGGGAGTGGGGAGTGAGCAGTTCTTC. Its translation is CASSLSVAGVGSEQFF.

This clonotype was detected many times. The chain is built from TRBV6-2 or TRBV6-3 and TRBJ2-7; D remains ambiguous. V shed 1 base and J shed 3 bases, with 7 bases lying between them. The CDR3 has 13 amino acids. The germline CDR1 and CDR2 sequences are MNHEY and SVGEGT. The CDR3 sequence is CASSYYGGYEQYF. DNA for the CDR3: TGTGCCAGCAGTTACTACGGCGGCTACGAGCAGTACTTC.

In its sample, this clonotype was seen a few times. This CDR3 reads CASSRNAGDGYTF. In DNA form, the CDR3 reads TGTGCCAGCAGCCGTAATGCAGGGGATGGCTACACCTTC. V gene TRBV14 combines with J gene TRBJ1-2, with D tentatively TRBD1 (6 bases). Per germline, CDR1 SGHDN and CDR2 FVKESK. Trimming cost V 4 bases and J 6 bases, with 12 bases left between them. This CDR3 is 13 amino acids long.

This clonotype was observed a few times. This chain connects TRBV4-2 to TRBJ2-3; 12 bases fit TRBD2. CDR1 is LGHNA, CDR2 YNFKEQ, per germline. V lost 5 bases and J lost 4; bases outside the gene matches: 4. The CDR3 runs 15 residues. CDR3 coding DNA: TGTGCCAGCAGCAAGGGACTAGCGGGTGCAGATACGCAGTATTTT. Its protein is CASSKGLAGADTQYF.

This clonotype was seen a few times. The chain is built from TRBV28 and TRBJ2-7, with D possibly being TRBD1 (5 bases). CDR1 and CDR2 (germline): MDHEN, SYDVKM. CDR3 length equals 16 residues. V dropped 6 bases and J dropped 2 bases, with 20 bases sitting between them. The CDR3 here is CASSPNTGSLAYEQYF. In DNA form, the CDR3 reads TGTGCCAGCAGCCCAAATACAGGTTCCCTGGCCTACGAGCAGTACTTC.

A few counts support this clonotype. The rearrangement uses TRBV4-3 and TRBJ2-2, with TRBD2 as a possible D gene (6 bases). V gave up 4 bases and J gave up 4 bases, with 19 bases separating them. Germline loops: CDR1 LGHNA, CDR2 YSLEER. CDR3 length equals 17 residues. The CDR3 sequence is CASSRVVQGGSTGELFF. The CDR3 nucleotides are TGCGCCAGCAGCCGAGTTGTCCAGGGAGGAAGCACCGGGGAGCTGTTTTTT.

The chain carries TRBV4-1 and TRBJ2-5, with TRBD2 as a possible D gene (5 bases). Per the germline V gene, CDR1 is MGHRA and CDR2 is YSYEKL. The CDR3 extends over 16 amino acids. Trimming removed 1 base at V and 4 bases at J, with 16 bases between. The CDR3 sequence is CASSQAERTDGETQYF. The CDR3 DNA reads TGCGCCAGCAGCCAAGCTGAGCGGACCGATGGAGAGACCCAGTACTTC.

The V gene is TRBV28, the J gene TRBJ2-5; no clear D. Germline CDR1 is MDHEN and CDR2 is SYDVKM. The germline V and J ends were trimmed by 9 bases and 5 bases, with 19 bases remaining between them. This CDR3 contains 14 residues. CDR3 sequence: CASQFRRMVETQYF. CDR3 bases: TGTGCCAGTCAGTTTAGACGGATGGTGGAGACCCAGTACTTC.

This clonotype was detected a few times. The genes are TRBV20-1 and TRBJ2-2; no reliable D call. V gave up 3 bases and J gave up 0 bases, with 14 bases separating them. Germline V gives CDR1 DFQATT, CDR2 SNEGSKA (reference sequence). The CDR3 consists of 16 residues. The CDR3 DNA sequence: TGCAGTGCTAGCGGAAGGAGCGCCACGAACACCGGGGAGCTGTTTTTT. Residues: CSASGRSATNTGELFF.